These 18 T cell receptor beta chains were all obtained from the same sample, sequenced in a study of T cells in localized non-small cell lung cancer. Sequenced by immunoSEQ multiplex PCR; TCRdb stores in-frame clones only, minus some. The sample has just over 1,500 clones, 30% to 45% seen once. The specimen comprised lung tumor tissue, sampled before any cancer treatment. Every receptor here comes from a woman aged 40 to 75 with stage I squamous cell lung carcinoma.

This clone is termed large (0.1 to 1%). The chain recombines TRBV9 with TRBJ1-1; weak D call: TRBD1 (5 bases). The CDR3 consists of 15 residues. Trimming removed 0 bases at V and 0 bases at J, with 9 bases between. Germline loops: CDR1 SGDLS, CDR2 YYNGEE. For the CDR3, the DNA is TGTGCCAGCAGCGTAGGGGGCTTGGTGAACACTGAAGCTTTCTTT. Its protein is CASSVGGLVNTEAFF.

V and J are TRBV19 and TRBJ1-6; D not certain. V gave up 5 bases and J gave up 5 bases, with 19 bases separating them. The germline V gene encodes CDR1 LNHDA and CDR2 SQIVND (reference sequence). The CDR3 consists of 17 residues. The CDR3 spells CASSVPWGRQNNSPLHF. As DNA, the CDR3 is TGTGCCAGTAGTGTCCCCTGGGGAAGGCAAAATAATTCACCCCTCCACTTT.

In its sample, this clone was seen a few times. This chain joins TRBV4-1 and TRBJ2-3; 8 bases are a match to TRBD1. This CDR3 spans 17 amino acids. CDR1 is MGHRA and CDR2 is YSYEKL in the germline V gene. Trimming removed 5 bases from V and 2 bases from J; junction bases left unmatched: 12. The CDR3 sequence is CASSEGGGQGVTDTQYF. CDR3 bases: TGCGCCAGCAGCGAAGGAGGAGGACAGGGTGTCACAGATACGCAGTATTTT.

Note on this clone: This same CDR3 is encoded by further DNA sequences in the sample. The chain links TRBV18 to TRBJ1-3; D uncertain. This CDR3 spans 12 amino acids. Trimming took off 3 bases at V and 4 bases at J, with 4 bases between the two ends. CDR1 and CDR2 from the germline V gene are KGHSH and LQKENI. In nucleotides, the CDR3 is TGTGCCAGCTCACCTGAAGGAAACACCATATATTTT. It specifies CASSPEGNTIYF.

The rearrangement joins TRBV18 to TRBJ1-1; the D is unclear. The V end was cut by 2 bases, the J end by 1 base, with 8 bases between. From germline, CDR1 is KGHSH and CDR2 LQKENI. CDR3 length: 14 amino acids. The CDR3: CASSPGSGNTEAFF. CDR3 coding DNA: TGTGCCAGCTCACCAGGATCCGGGAACACTGAAGCTTTCTTT.

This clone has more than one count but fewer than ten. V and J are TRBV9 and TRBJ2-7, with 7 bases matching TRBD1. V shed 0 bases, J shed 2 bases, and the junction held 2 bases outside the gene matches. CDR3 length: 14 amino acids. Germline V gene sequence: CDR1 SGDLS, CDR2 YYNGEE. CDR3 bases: TGTGCCAGCAGCGTAGGGGACAGTCCCTACGAGCAGTACTTC. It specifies CASSVGDSPYEQYF.

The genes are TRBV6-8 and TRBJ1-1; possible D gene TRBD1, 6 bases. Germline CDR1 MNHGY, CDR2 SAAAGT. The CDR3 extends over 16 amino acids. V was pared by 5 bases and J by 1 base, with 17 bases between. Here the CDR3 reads CASSNPDRLSNTEAFF. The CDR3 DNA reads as TGTGCCAGCAGTAACCCAGACAGGCTGTCGAACACTGAAGCTTTCTTT.

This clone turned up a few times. The CDR3 DNA reads TGTGCCAGCAGTTACTCCCCAGGACAGCCCCAGCATTTT. It translates to CASSYSPGQPQHF. The chain couples TRBV6-8 to TRBJ1-5; D is unresolved. The CDR3 is made up of 13 amino acids. Germline assignment: CDR1 MNHGY and CDR2 SAAAGT. V lost 0 bases and J lost 7, with 7 bases in between.

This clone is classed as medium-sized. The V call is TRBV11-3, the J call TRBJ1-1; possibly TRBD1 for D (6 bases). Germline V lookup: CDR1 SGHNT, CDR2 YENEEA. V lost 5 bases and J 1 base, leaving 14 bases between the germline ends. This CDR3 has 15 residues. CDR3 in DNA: TGTGCCAGCAGCACCCTCGGGGGCAGGAACACTGAAGCTTTCTTT. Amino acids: CASSTLGGRNTEAFF.

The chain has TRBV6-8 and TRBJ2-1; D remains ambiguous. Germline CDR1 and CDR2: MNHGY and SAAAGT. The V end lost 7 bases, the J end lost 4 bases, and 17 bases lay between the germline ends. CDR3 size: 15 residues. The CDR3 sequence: CASNPVGGRYNEQFF. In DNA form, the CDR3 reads TGTGCCAGCAATCCCGTGGGCGGAAGATACAATGAGCAGTTCTTC.

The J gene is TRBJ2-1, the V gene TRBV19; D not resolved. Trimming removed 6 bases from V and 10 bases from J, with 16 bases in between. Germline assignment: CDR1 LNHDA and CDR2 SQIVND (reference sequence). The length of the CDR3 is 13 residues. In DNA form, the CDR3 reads TGTGCCAGTAGCTCCCGACGGGTTGAGGAGCAGTTCTTC. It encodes CASSSRRVEEQFF. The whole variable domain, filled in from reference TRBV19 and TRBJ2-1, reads DGGITQSPKYLFRKEGQNVTLSCEQNLNHDAMYWYRQDPGQGLRLIYYSQIVNDFQKGDIAEGYSVSREKKESFPLTVTSAQKNPTAFYLCASSSRRVEEQFFGPGTRLTVL.

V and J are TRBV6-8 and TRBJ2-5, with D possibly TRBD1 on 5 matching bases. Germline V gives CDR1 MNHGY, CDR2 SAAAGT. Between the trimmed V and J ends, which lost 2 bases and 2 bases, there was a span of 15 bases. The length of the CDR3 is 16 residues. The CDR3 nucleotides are TGTGCCAGCAGTTACCCAGGGCTAGTGGGGCAAGAGACCCAGTACTTC. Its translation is CASSYPGLVGQETQYF.

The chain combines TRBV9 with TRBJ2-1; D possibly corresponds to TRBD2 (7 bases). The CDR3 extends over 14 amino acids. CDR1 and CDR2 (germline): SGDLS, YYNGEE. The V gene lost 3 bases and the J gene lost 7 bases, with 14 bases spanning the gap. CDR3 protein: CASSAGGRTNEQFF. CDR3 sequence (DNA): TGTGCCAGCAGCGCGGGGGGCCGTACTAATGAGCAGTTCTTC.

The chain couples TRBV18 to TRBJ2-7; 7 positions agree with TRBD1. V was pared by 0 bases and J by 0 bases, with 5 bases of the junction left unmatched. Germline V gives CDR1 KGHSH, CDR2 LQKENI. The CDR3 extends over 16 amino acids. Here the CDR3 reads CASSPPVTGRSYEQYF. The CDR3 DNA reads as TGTGCCAGCTCACCACCGGTGACAGGGCGCTCCTACGAGCAGTACTTC.

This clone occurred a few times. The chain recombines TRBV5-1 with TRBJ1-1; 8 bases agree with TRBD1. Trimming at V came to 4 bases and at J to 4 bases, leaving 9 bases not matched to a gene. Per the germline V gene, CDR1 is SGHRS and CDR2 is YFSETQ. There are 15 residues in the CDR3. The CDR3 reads CASSPGAGGGTEAFF. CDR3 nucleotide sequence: TGCGCCAGCAGCCCCGGGGCAGGGGGCGGCACTGAAGCTTTCTTT.

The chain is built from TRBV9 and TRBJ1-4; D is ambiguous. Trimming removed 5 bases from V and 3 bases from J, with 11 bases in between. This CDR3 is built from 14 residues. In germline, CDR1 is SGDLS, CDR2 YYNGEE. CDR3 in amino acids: CASSVGGANEKLFF. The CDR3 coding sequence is TGTGCCAGCAGTGTGGGTGGGGCTAATGAAAAACTGTTTTTT.

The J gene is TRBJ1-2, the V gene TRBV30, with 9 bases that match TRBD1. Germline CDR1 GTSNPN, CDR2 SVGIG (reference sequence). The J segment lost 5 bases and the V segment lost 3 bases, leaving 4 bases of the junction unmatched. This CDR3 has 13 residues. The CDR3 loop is CAWRLQGAYGYTF. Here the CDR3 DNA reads TGTGCCTGGAGACTACAGGGGGCATATGGCTACACCTTC.

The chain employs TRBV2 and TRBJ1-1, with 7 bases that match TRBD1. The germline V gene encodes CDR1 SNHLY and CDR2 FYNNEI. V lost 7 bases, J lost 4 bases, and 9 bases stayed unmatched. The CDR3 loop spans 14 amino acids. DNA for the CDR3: TGTGCCAGCACCAGAGGCAGGGACAGCACTGAAGCTTTCTTT. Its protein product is CASTRGRDSTEAFF. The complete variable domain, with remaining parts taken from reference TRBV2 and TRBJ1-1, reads EPEVTQTPSHQVTQMGQEVILRCVPISNHLYFYWYRQILGQKVEFLVSFYNNEISEKSEIFDDQFSVERPDGSNFTLKIRSTKLEDSAMYFCASTRGRDSTEAFFGQGTRLTVV.